This is a list of T cell receptor beta chains from one sample in a study of blood T cell repertoires in COVID-19. Clones were sequenced by immunoSEQ multiplex PCR, and TCRdb holds only the in-frame ones, with some missing. The sample holds tens of thousands of clones, 84% seen once. Sample: peripheral blood. The receptors shown here come from a man aged 65 to 85 with active COVID-19. The conserved cysteine and the conserved F or W are not part of the CDR3 here.

len | j_gene | v_gene | CDR3aa
13 | TRBJ2-7 | TRBV5-6 | ASTPRGAITYEQY
11 | TRBJ2-3 | TRBV5-1 | ASSGGDTDTQY
14 | TRBJ2-5 | TRBV7-5 | VRSLAFANWAETQY
14 | TRBJ2-7 | TRBV9 | ASSVAQGPLLSEQY
12 | TRBJ1-2 | TRBV20-1 | SASKGQGGYGYT
13 | TRBJ1-1 | TRBV7-2 | ASSPRVGGDTEAF
13 | TRBJ2-1 | TRBV28 | ASSPTGKAYNEQF
7 | TRBJ1-5 | TRBV24-1 | ATGGPQH
17 | TRBJ2-6 | TRBV3-1/TRBV3-2 | ASSPRRPGGFSGANVLT
13 | TRBJ2-3 | TRBV7-6 | ASSSRLAGTDTQY
12 | TRBJ1-1 | TRBV18 | ASRTGTGNTEAF
13 | TRBJ2-3 | TRBV6-5 | ASMKGASSTDTQY
11 | TRBJ1-1 | TRBV5-4 | ASSRDRNTEAF
12 | TRBJ1-6 | TRBV6-2/TRBV6-3 | ASSATGGNSPLH
11 | TRBJ2-5 | TRBV19 | ASSARLWETQY
9 | TRBJ2-5 | TRBV3-1/TRBV3-2 | ASSDRGGPH
14 | TRBJ2-3 | TRBV5-1 | ASSPRDRGGTDTQY
11 | TRBJ2-2 | TRBV19 | ASTPQGTGELF
14 | TRBJ2-1 | TRBV10-3 | AISGGQGAIRNEQF
12 | TRBJ2-2 | TRBV2 | ASSGTAGTGELF
14 | TRBJ2-7 | TRBV18 | ASSPFGQGSSYEQY
13 | TRBJ2-3 | TRBV9 | ASSATGATTDTQY